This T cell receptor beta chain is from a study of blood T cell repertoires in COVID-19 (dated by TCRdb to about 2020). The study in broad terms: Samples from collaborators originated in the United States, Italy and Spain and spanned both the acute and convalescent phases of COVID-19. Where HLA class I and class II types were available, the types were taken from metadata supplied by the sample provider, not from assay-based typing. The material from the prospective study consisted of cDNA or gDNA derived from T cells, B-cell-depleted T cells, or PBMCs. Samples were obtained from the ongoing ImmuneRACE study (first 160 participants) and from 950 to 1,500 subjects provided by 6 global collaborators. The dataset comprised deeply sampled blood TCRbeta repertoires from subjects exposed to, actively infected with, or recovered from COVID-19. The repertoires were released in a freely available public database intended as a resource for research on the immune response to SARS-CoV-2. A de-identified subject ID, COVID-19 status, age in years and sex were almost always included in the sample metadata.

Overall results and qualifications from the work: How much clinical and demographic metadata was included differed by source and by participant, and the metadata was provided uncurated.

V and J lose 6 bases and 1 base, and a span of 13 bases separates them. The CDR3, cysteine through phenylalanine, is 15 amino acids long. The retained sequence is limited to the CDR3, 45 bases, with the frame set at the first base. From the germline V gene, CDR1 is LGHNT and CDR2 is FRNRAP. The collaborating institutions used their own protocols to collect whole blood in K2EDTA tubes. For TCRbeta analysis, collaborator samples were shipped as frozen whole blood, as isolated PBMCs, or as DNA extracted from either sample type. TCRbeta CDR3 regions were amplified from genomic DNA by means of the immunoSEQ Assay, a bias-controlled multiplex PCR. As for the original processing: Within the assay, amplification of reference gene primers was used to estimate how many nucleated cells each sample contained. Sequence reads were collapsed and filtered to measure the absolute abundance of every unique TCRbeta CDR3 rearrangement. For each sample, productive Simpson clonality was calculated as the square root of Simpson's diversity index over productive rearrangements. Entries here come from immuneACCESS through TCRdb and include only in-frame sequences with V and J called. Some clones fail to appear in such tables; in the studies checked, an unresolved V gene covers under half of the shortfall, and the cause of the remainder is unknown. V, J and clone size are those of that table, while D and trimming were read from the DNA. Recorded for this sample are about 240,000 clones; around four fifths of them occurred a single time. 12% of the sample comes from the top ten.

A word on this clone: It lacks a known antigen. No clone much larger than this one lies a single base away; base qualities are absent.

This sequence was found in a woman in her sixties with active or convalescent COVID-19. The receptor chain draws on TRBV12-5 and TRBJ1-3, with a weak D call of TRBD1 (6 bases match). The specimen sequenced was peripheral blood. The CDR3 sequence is CASGGFTGSGNTIYF. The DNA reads TGTGCTAGTGGGGGTTTTACAGGGTCTGGAAACACCATATATTTT.